Listed below are T cell receptor beta chains from one sample, sequenced in a study of T cells in localized non-small cell lung cancer. Profiled with immunoSEQ multiplex PCR; TCRdb holds only in-frame clones, not every one. The data hold under 5,500 clones, with more than 25% observed a single time. The input for sequencing was lung tumor tissue, taken before any cancer treatment. The receptors shown here come from a male donor at least 60 years old with stage I lung adenocarcinoma. Both conserved end residues are part of each CDR3.

v_call: TRBV9; cdr3_aa: CASSVGLQGRENTEAFF
v_call: TRBV5-1; cdr3_aa: CASSWTGATNEKLFF
v_call: TRBV5-1; cdr3_aa: CASSLGTGASPLHF
v_call: TRBV9; cdr3_aa: CASTIGQGGADTQYF
v_call: TRBV12-5; cdr3_aa: CASGLGQPGANVLTF
v_call: TRBV4-1; cdr3_aa: CASSQSGQGTDTQYF
v_call: TRBV19; cdr3_aa: CASSIEEGGLSNQPQHF
v_call: TRBV29-1; cdr3_aa: CSVETRGVRGVSTDTQYF
v_call: TRBV19; cdr3_aa: CASSPETDTQYF
v_call: TRBV11-3; cdr3_aa: CASSLVGGRTYNEQFF
v_call: TRBV30; cdr3_aa: CAWTRDRGETQYF
v_call: TRBV11-3; cdr3_aa: CASSLWGGKGNEQFF
v_call: TRBV18; cdr3_aa: CASSPNTGGGDNEQFF
v_call: TRBV11-3; cdr3_aa: CASSLGDRVTYEQYF
v_call: TRBV6-8; cdr3_aa: CASSYSNRLTANYGYTF
v_call: TRBV5-1; cdr3_aa: CASSLAQGGYNEQFF
v_call: TRBV28; cdr3_aa: CASTGRINYGYTF
v_call: TRBV6-8; cdr3_aa: CASSGRTASGANVLTF
v_call: TRBV19; cdr3_aa: CASSRTSGGTSTTQYF
v_call: TRBV9; cdr3_aa: CASREDSNTEAFF
v_call: TRBV4-1; cdr3_aa: CASSQVTGVYGYTF
v_call: TRBV12-5; cdr3_aa: CASGLETDLPMNTEAFF
v_call: TRBV11-3; cdr3_aa: CASTRTALNNSPLHF